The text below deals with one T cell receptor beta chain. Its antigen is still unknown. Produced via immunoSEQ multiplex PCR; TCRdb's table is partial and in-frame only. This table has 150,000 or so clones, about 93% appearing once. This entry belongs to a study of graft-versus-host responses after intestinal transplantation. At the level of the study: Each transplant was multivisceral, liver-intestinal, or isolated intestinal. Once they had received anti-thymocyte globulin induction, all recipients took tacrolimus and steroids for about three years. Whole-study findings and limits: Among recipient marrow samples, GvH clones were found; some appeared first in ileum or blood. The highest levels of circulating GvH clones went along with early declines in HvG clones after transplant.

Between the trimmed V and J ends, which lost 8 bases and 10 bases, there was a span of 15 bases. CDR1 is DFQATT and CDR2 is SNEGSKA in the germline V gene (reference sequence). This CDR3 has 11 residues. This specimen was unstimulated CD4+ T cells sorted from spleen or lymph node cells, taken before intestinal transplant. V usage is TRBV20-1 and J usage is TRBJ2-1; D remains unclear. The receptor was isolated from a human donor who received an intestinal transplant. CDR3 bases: TGCAGTTCAACAGTCGTTCTGGAGCAGTTCTTC. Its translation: CSSTVVLEQFF.